The 2 T cell receptor beta chains in this list originate from one sample, sequenced in a study of low-dose radiotherapy and immunotherapy resistance in tumors. The time point was: before trial treatment. First-strand cDNA relied on TRAV- and TRBV-specific primers spanning alpha and beta chains. TCRs were amplified for approximately 21 PCR cycles with a constant-region primer and V-primer adapter. TCRdb reprocessed the reads with MiXCR, giving one entry per CDR3 protein. The profile shows 75,000 to 95,000 distinct CDR3 sequences, about 20% of them singletons. The sequences come from PBMCs, collected before treatment. Receptors originate from a male donor with prostate cancer.

This chain connects TRBV28 to TRBJ1-1, with D unresolved. This CDR3 has 10 residues. Trimming cost V 10 bases and J 7 bases, with 10 bases left between them. Germline CDR1 reads MDHEN; CDR2 reads SYDVKM. The CDR3 sequence is CATAEGEAFF. CDR3 sequence (DNA): TGTGCCACCGCTGAGGGTGAAGCTTTCTTT. Full variable domain (remainder filled in from reference TRBV28 and TRBJ1-1): DVKVTQSSRYLVKRTGEKVFLECVQDMDHENMFWYRQDPGLGLRLIYFSYDVKMKEKGDIPEGYSVSREKKERFSLILESASTNQTSMYLCATAEGEAFFGQGTRLTVV.

The V and J genes are TRBV28 and TRBJ2-3; perhaps D is TRBD1 or TRBD2 (5 bases each). Germline loops: CDR1 MDHEN, CDR2 SYDVKM. V was trimmed by 6 bases and J by 1 base, leaving 17 bases between them. The CDR3 has 16 residues. As DNA, the CDR3 is TGTGCCAGCAGGCCGGGACCGACGTGGGGCACAGATACGCAGTATTTT. This sequence encodes CASRPGPTWGTDTQYF. The whole variable domain, filled in from reference TRBV28 and TRBJ2-3, reads DVKVTQSSRYLVKRTGEKVFLECVQDMDHENMFWYRQDPGLGLRLIYFSYDVKMKEKGDIPEGYSVSREKKERFSLILESASTNQTSMYLCASRPGPTWGTDTQYFGPGTRLTVL.